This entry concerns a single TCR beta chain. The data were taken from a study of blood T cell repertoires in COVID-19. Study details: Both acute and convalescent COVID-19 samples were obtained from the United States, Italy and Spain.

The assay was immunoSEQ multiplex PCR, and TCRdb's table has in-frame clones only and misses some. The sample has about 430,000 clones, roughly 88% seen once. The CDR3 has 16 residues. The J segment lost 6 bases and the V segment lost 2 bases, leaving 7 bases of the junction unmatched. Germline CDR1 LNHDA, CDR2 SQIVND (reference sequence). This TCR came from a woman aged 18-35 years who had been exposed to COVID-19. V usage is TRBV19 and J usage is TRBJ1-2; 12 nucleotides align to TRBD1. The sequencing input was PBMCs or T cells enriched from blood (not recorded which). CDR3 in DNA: TGTGCCAGTAGTATACGTCCCGGGACAGGGGGCAATGGCTACACCTTC. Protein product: CASSIRPGTGGNGYTF.